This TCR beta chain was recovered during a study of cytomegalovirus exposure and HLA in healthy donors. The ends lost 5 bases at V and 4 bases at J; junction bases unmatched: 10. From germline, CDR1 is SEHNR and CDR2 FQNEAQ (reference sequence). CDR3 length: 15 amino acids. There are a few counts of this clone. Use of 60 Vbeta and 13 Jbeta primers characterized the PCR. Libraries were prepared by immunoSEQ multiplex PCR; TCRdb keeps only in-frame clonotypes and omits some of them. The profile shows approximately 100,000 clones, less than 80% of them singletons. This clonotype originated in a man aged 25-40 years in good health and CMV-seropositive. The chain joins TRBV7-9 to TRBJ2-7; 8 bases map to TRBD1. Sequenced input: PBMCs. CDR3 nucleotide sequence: TGTGCCAGCAGCACCACCCAGGGACAGGAATACGAGCAGTACTTC. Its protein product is CASSTTQGQEYEQYF.